This T cell receptor (beta chain) was captured by sequencing in a study of breast tumors, draining lymph nodes, adjacent tissues. A single record per CDR3 protein comes from TCRdb applying MiXCR to the multiplex PCR reads. Of over 150,000 distinct CDR3 sequences in the sample, roughly a third are singletons; the top ten hold about 4%. Study-level findings and limits: Compared with lymph nodes, tumors were less diverse; compared with nontumor tissue, more. The lymph node origin of tumor T cells was framed as consistent with a hypothesis, not demonstrated. Findings are consistent with lymph node origin and intratumoral expansion of most tumor T cells. Luminal-like breast cancer showed significantly greater tumor-nontumor repertoire similarity than basal-like breast cancer did.

The germline V gene has CDR1 MGHRA and CDR2 YSYEKL. The CDR3 runs 16 residues. Trimming cost V 2 bases and J 0 bases, with 11 bases left between them. Breast cancer patients provided tissue from their axillary draining lymph nodes. This clonotype was found many times. What it binds is not known. V gene TRBV4-1 combines with J gene TRBJ1-5, with D hard to call. The receptor's source is a female donor with breast cancer. Some clones in this sample may be carry-over from other donors' samples. The specimen was axillary lymph node tissue. This CDR3 reads CASSQSGGHSNQPQHF. The CDR3 nucleotides are TGCGCCAGCAGCCAATCAGGTGGGCATAGCAATCAGCCCCAGCATTTT.